This TCR beta chain was captured by sequencing in a study of T-cell reconstitution after alpha-beta-depleted transplantation in children. Germline CDR1 and CDR2: SGHTA and FQGNSA. This CDR3 spans 13 amino acids. The library targeted TCRbeta and was prepared with unique molecular identifiers. TCRdb passed the PCR reads through MiXCR, listing each CDR3 protein once. Of 150,000 to 200,000 distinct CDR3 sequences listed, roughly 10% are singletons. This clonotype was recorded only once. Given a much more abundant clone one base away, this may be a read error. The chain links TRBV7-2 to TRBJ2-2, with a possible D match to TRBD2 (5 bases). The TCR sequence derives from a boy aged 2 to 10 with acute myeloid leukemia, due to receive a stem cell transplant. The specimen was PBMCs, collected before TCRalphabeta/CD19-depleted stem cell transplant. CDR3 region: CASRPPNTGEPFF. For the CDR3, the DNA is TGTGCCAGCCGACCACCGAACACCGGGGAGCCGTTTTTT.